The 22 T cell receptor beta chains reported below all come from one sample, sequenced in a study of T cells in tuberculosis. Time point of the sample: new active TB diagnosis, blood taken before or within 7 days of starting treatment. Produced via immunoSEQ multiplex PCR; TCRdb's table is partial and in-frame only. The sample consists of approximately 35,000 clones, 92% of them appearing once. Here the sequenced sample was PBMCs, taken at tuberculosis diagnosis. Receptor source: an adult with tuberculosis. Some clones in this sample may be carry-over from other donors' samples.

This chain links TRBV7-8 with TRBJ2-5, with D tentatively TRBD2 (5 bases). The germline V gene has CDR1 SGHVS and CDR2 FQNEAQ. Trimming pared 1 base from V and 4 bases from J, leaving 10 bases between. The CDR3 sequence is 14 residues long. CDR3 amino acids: CASSLDRGRETQYF. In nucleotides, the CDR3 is TGTGCCAGCAGCTTAGATCGGGGTCGAGAGACCCAGTACTTC.

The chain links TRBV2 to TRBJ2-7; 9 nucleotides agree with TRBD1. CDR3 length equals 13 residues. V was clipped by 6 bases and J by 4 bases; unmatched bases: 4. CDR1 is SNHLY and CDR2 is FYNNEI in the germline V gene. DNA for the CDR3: TGTGCCAGCAGAACAGGGGGCAGGTACGAGCAGTACTTC. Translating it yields CASRTGGRYEQYF. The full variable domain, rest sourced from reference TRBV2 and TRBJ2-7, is EPEVTQTPSHQVTQMGQEVILRCVPISNHLYFYWYRQILGQKVEFLVSFYNNEISEKSEIFDDQFSVERPDGSNFTLKIRSTKLEDSAMYFCASRTGGRYEQYFGPGTRLTVT.

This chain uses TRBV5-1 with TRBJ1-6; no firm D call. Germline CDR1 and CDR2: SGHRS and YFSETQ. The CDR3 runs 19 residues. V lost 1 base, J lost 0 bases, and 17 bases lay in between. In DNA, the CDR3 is TGCGCCAGCAGCTTGTATGCGACAAACCGGTTCTCCTATAATTCACCCCTCCACTTT. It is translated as CASSLYATNRFSYNSPLHF.

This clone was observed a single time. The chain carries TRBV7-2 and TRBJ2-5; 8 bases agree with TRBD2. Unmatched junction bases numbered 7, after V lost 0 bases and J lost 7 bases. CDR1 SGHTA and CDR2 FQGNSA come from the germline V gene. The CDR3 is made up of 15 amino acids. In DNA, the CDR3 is TGTGCCAGCAGCTTAGCCGGAAGCGGGAGCGGGACCCAGTACTTC. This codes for CASSLAGSGSGTQYF. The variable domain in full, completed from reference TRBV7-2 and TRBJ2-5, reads GAGVSQSPSNKVTEKGKDVELRCDPISGHTALYWYRQSLGQGLEFLIYFQGNSAPDKSGLPSDRFSAERTGGSVSTLTIQRTQQEDSAVYLCASSLAGSGSGTQYFGPGTRLLVL.

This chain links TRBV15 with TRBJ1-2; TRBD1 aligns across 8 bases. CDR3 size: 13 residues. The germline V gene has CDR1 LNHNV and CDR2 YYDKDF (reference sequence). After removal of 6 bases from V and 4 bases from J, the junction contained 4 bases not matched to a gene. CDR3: CATRTGESYGYTF. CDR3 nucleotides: TGTGCCACCAGGACAGGGGAGTCCTATGGCTACACCTTC.

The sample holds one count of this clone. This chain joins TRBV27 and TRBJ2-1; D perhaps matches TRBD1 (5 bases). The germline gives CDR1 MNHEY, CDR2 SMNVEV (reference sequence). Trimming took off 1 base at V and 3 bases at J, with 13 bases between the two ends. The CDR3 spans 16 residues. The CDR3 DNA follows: TGTGCCAGCAGTTTATGGGCAGGGTTAGGCTACAATGAGCAGTTCTTC. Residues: CASSLWAGLGYNEQFF.

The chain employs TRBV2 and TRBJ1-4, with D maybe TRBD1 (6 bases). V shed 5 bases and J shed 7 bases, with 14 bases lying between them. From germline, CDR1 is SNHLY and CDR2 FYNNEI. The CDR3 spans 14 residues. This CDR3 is CASSLGAWGEKLFF. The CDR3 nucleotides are TGTGCCAGCAGTCTGGGGGCATGGGGTGAAAAACTGTTTTTT.

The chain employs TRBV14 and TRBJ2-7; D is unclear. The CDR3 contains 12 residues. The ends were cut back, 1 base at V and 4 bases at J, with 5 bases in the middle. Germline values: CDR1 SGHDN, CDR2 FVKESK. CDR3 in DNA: TGTGCCAGCAGCCAAGCGAGGTACGAGCAGTACTTC. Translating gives CASSQARYEQYF. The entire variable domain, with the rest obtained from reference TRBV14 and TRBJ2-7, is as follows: EAGVTQFPSHSVIEKGQTVTLRCDPISGHDNLYWYRRVMGKEIKFLLHFVKESKQDESGMPNNRFLAERTGGTYSTLKVQPAELEDSGVYFCASSQARYEQYFGPGTRLTVT.

This chain's CDR3 is CASSFLSGYGYTF. The CDR3 DNA sequence: TGTGCCAGCAGCTTCCTTTCAGGGTACGGCTACACCTTC. This sequence joins TRBV7-9 and TRBJ1-2, with D perhaps matching TRBD1 (5 bases). V was trimmed by 3 bases and J by 8 bases, leaving 13 bases between them. In germline, CDR1 is SEHNR, CDR2 FQNEAQ (reference sequence). The CDR3 is 13 residues long.

Here the CDR3 reads CASSPGQLSTGELFF. CDR3 bases: TGTGCCAGCAGCCCTGGACAGCTATCCACCGGGGAGCTGTTTTTT. This chain connects TRBV7-3 to TRBJ2-2; possible D gene TRBD1, 6 bases. V lost 5 bases and J 4 bases, leaving 14 bases between the germline ends. This CDR3 comprises 15 residues. The germline V gene encodes CDR1 SGHTA and CDR2 FQGTGA.

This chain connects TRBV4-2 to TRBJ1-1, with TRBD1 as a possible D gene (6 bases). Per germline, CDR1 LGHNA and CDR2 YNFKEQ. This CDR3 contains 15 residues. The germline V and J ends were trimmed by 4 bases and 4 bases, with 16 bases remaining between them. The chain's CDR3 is CASSREQGGGTEAFF. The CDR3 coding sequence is TGTGCCAGCAGCCGTGAACAGGGCGGCGGCACTGAAGCTTTCTTT.

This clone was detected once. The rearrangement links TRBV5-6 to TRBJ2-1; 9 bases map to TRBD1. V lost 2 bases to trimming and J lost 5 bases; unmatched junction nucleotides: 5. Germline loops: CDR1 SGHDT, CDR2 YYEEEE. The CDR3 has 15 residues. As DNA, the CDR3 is TGTGCCAGCAGCTTCAGGGACAGGGTGCACAATGAGCAGTTCTTC. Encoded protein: CASSFRDRVHNEQFF.

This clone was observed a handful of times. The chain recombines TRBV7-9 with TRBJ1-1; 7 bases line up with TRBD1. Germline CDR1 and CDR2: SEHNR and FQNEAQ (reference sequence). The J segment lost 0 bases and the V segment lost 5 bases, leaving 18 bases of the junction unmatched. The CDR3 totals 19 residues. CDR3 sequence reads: CASSPRKAYRGMVNTEAFF. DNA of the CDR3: TGTGCCAGCAGCCCTAGAAAGGCGTACAGGGGAATGGTGAACACTGAAGCTTTCTTT.

The CDR3 loop is CASSLPTIRSGGAVRTDTQYF. Here the CDR3 DNA reads TGTGCCAGCAGCTTACCTACGATTCGGAGCGGGGGGGCCGTTCGAACAGATACGCAGTATTTT. This chain connects TRBV7-8 to TRBJ2-3, with 10 nucleotides matching TRBD2. Per germline, CDR1 SGHVS and CDR2 FQNEAQ. V trimming: 2 bases; J trimming: 3 bases; junction bases outside the gene matches: 20. There are 21 residues in the CDR3.

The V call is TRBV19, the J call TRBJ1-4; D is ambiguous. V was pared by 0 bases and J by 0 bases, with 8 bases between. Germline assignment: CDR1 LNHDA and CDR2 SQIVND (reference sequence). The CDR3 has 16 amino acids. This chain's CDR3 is CASSIDQVSTNEKLFF. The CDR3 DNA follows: TGTGCCAGTAGTATAGATCAGGTCTCAACTAATGAAAAACTGTTTTTT. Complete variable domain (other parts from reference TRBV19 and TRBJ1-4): DGGITQSPKYLFRKEGQNVTLSCEQNLNHDAMYWYRQDPGQGLRLIYYSQIVNDFQKGDIAEGYSVSREKKESFPLTVTSAQKNPTAFYLCASSIDQVSTNEKLFFGSGTQLSVL.

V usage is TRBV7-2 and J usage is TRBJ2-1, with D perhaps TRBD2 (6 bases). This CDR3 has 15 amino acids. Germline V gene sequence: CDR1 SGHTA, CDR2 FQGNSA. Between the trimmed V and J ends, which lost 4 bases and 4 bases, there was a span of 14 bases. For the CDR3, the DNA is TGTGCCAGCAGCTCAGAGACGGGAGATTACAATGAGCAGTTCTTC. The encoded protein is CASSSETGDYNEQFF.

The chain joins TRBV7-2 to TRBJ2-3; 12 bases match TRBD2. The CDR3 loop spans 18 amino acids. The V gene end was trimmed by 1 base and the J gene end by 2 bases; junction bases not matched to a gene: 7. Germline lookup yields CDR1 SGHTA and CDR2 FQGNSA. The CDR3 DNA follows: TGTGCCAGCAGCTTAGTGCTAGCGGGGGGGGAACCCACAGATACGCAGTATTTT. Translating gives CASSLVLAGGEPTDTQYF. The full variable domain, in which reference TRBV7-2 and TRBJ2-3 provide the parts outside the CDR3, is GAGVSQSPSNKVTEKGKDVELRCDPISGHTALYWYRQSLGQGLEFLIYFQGNSAPDKSGLPSDRFSAERTGGSVSTLTIQRTQQEDSAVYLCASSLVLAGGEPTDTQYFGPGTRLTVL.

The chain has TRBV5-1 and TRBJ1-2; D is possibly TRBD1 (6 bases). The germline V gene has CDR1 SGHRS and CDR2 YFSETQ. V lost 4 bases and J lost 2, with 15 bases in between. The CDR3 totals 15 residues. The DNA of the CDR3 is TGCGCCAGCAGCACGTTCGTGGACAGCAACTATGGCTACACCTTC. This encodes CASSTFVDSNYGYTF.

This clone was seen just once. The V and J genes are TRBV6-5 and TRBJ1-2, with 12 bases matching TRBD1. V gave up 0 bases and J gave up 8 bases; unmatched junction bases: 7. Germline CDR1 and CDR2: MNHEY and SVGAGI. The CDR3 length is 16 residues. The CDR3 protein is CASSYSGQGAFYGYTF. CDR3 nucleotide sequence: TGTGCCAGCAGTTACTCGGGACAGGGGGCCTTCTACGGCTACACCTTC.

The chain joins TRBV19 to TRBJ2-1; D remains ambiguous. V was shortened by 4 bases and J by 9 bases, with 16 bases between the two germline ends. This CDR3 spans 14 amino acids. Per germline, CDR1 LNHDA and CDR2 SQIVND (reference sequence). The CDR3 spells CASSTPPFNSEQFF. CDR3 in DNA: TGTGCCAGTAGTACCCCACCCTTTAACTCTGAGCAGTTCTTC.

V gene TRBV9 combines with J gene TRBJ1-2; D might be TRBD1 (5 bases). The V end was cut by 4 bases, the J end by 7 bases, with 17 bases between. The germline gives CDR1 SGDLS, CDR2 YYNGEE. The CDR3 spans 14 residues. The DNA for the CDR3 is TGTGCCAGCAGCCCTAGTAGCAGGGTAGGTGGCTACACCTTC. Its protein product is CASSPSSRVGGYTF.

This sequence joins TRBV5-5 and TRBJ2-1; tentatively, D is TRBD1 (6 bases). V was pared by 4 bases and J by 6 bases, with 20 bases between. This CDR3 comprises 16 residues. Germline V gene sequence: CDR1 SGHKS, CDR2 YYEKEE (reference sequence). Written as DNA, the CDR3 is TGTGCCAGCAGCGAGGTCCCAGGGGATGTAGGCAATGAGCAGTTCTTC. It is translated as CASSEVPGDVGNEQFF.